This TCR beta chain was recorded in a study of cytomegalovirus exposure and HLA in healthy donors. PCR employed 60 Vbeta and 13 Jbeta primers. Libraries were prepared by immunoSEQ multiplex PCR; TCRdb keeps only in-frame clonotypes and omits some of them. Of under 250,000 clones in the sample, approximately 80% were seen once. Turning to this clone: What it binds is not known.

Study conclusions and caveats: A missense DCLRE1C variant was associated with V- and J-gene trimming of TCR beta chains in a later analysis, and an independent cohort replicated the association.

Sequenced sample: PBMCs. This TCR was sampled from a male donor in good health and CMV-seronegative.

The CDR3 DNA reads TGTGCCAGCAGCCCCTACTCGGGACTAGCGGGAGTGATCTACAATGAGCAGTTCTTC. Its protein product is CASSPYSGLAGVIYNEQFF. The chain employs TRBV9 and TRBJ2-1, with TRBD2 matching over 14 bases. Trimming cost V 4 bases and J 3 bases; bases outside gene matches: 12. CDR1 is SGDLS, CDR2 YYNGEE, per germline. The CDR3 covers 19 residues.